The T cell receptor beta chain described here comes from a study of CD8+CD57+ T cells in acquired aplastic anemia. Across the whole study: Sorted CD4+ and CD8+ cell DNA averaged around 3.3 ug.

Study results and limitations: The study identified around 28 CD8+ CDR3 sequences shared by patients and controls.

This clonotype was counted a few times. Its antigen is not identified. Patients who underwent sequencing had shown CD8+CD57+ cell expansion by flow cytometry. At the time of blood sampling, patients had not yet received any therapy. This CDR3 comprises 12 residues. V was clipped by 3 bases and J by 8 bases, with 11 bases between them. CDR1 is DFQATT and CDR2 is SNEGSKA in the germline V gene (reference sequence). According to the study, genomic DNA was the template for TCR beta VDJ and CDR3 profiling. From the reads, TCRdb called clonotypes with MiXCR, one entry per CDR3 protein. Of 210,000 or so distinct CDR3 sequences listed, roughly 53% are singletons.

The TCR was taken from a human donor with aplastic anemia. This chain links TRBV20-1 with TRBJ1-3; D is uncertain. Specimen: sorted CD4+, CD8+, or CD8+CD57+ T cells (not recorded which) from PBMCs. CDR3 DNA: TGCAGTGCTAGGGCTGATGGCTACACCATATATTTT. Its protein is CSARADGYTIYF.